This T cell receptor (beta chain) was recovered during a study of radiation and T cells in renal cell carcinoma. Study in general: Nephrectomy followed 15 Gy stereotactic body radiation by 4 weeks. Study-wide findings and caveats: Without pretreatment biopsies, baseline tumor clonotype presence was undetermined. Top tumor clonotypes rose in blood 2 weeks post-radiation, then contracted.

Turning to this clone: The target antigen is unknown.

The CDR3 has 14 amino acids. The V and J ends lost 1 base and 5 bases respectively, with 11 bases between them. CDR1 SGHTA and CDR2 FQGNSA come from the germline V gene. As to time point: blood 2 weeks post-SBRT. Regarding treatment: 15 Gy SBRT to primary tumor, nephrectomy 4 weeks later. Blood was sampled at baseline, 2 weeks and 4 weeks after SBRT. Using immunoSEQ multiplex PCR, the repertoire was profiled, and TCRdb retains in-frame clones only, with some absent. Here the sample spans 150,000 or so clones, roughly 87% being singletons. The chain joins TRBV7-2 to TRBJ1-1; possibly TRBD1 for D (5 bases). The origin of this receptor is a woman aged 50 to 60 with renal cell carcinoma. This material consisted of blood, taken from a patient whose treatment included radiotherapy and nephrectomy. CDR3 sequence reads: CASSLEGRGTEAFF. The CDR3 DNA is TGTGCCAGCAGCTTAGAGGGACGGGGGACTGAAGCTTTCTTT.